This TCR beta chain was identified during a study of T cell responses to AZD1222 COVID-19 vaccine (dated by TCRdb to about 2021). Notes on the research overall: AZD1222 recipients whose second dose came at about 4 weeks and those whose second dose came at about 12 weeks were combined into one group, since spike-specific TCR depth and breadth did not differ between the two schedules. A total of 233 trial participants underwent TCR sequencing, of whom 207 received two doses of AZD1222 and around 26 received two doses of the MenACWY control vaccine. Trial participants were enrolled into age subgroups of 18-55, 56-69 and 70-plus years, which contained roughly 150, 30 and 60 TCR-sequenced participants, respectively. The paper's findings and limits, for the study overall: Spike-specific TCR breadth and depth rose significantly after two AZD1222 doses compared with day 0 and with MenACWY recipients. The vaccine-associated CD4 TCRs covered the entire spike protein, and the dominant responses fell in regions 160-218 and 743-854. Only six AZD1222 recipients were SARS-CoV-2 seropositive at baseline, limiting conclusions about previously exposed vaccinees. Reportedly, almost half of the unique spike-specific TCRs recognized epitopes lying outside the regions that are mutated in the B.1.351 and B.1.1.7 variants. Because no day 14 peak-response samples were available, repertoires were characterized only after the peak T cell response. Most participants were white British and females outnumbered males, and the authors suggested that clonal diversity may have been underestimated. In the small 56-69-year group, the increase in depth fell short of significance, most likely because of low power.

Concerning this clone: Its antigen has not been determined. No base qualities exist here, and no much larger clone lies one base off it.

Via the germline V gene (reference sequence), CDR1 is MNHNY and CDR2 SVGAGI. The CDR3 measures 14 amino acids from cysteine to phenylalanine. Only the CDR3 part of the read is kept: 42 bases, read in frame from the first base. Between the V and J ends, shortened by 6 bases and 6 bases respectively, the junction contains 14 bases. The CDR3 regions of human TCRbeta chains were analyzed by immunosequencing. Per the source publication's procedure: TCRs in the repertoires were compared against a reference library of SARS-CoV-2-specific TCRs that had been generated with the MIRA antigen-specificity platform. Breadth meant the fraction of unique TCRs that were SARS-CoV-2-associated, whereas depth meant the fraction of total T cells that were SARS-CoV-2-associated. Each spike-specific TCR was assigned to its reactive spike region and to a CD4 or CD8 class using the MIRA data. Log10-transformed breadth and depth values were compared by one-way ANOVA with Sidak's multiple comparisons tests. TCRdb's version of the immuneACCESS table is confined to in-frame rearrangements and falls short of the full clone set. An unresolved V gene accounts for under half of the shortfall where checked; the remainder is of unknown origin. V and J calls and clone size are copied from that table; D and trimming were computed from the DNA. The sample yields about 85,000 clones; 80% to 90% were counted once. Under 9% of the sample goes to the ten largest clones.

Reading the label with the study, this specimen's time point is: baseline before first vaccination. Samples from vaccinated people were obtained from the UK trials COV001 and COV002, which included a single-blind randomized controlled phase 2/3 trial of AZD1222 (ChAdOx1 nCoV-19) in healthy adults. Trial participant PBMC samples were collected at day 0 and day 28 after the second dose for TCRbeta chain sequencing. The receptor's source is an adult in good health. The rearranged chain carries TRBV6-6 and TRBJ1-4, with TRBD1 as a weak D call on 5 bases. Material: peripheral blood, obtained on day 0 of AZD1222 vaccination. The encoded CDR3 is CASRVRDGYEKLFF. In nucleotide form, the sequence is TGTGCCAGCAGGGTCCGGGACGGGTATGAAAAACTGTTTTTT.